Each of the 13 T cell receptor beta chains below was sequenced from the same sample in a study of patients and donors after allogeneic stem cell transplantation. TCRdb reprocessed the RT-PCR reads via MiXCR and lists one record per CDR3 protein. This sample has about 150,000 distinct CDR3 sequences, with over 30% found just once. Material: blood, either unsorted or a sorted T cell fraction (not recorded which). The receptors shown here come from a human donor who was either an allogeneic HSCT recipient or a stem cell or donor lymphocyte infusion donor (not recorded which). It is not recorded whose cells these are; they may come from a transplant donor.

This chain links TRBV28 with TRBJ2-7; D may correspond to TRBD1 or TRBD2 (5 bases each). Trimming left V 5 bases short and J 4 bases short, with 9 bases between. The CDR3 sequence is 12 residues long. Germline CDR1 is MDHEN and CDR2 is SYDVKM. The CDR3 loop is CASSQGPYEQYV. In DNA form, the CDR3 reads TGTGCCAGCAGTCAGGGACCGTACGAGCAGTACGTC.

The rearrangement uses TRBV12-3 or TRBV12-4 and TRBJ2-1; no clear D. The CDR3 spans 16 residues. V was shortened by 6 bases and J by 0 bases, with 15 bases between the two germline ends. The CDR3 DNA sequence: TGTGCCAGCAGCTTGACGTCTGTAAGCTCCTACAATGAGCAGTTCTTC. Translating gives CASSLTSVSSYNEQFF.

This rearrangement joins TRBV13 to TRBJ2-3; tentatively, D is TRBD2 (5 bases). This CDR3 is built from 15 residues. Trimming stripped 5 bases from V and 2 bases from J, with 14 bases between. Germline lookup yields CDR1 PRHDT and CDR2 FYEKMQ (reference sequence). The CDR3 spells CASSLSPDSTDTQYF. The CDR3 nucleotides read TGTGCCAGCAGCCTCTCCCCGGACTCCACAGATACGCAGTATTTT.

In its sample, this clonotype was seen a few times. V usage is TRBV4-3 and J usage is TRBJ1-1, with D perhaps TRBD1 (5 bases). The V end was cut by 1 base, the J end by 5 bases, with 11 bases between. The CDR3 length is 14 residues. The germline CDR1 and CDR2 sequences are LGHNA and YSLEER. CDR3 residues: CASSQGNRQTEAFF. The CDR3 nucleotides are TGCGCCAGCAGCCAAGGCAACAGGCAAACTGAAGCTTTCTTT.

Here the CDR3 reads CASNFGTGETQYF. CDR3 sequence (DNA): TGTGCCAGCAACTTCGGGACGGGCGAGACCCAGTACTTC. The chain links TRBV12-3 or TRBV12-4 to TRBJ2-5; D may match TRBD1 or TRBD2 (5 bases each). V was cut by 7 bases and J by 5 bases, with 14 bases left in between. The CDR3 is made up of 13 amino acids.

This clonotype was seen only a few times. The chain recombines TRBV4-1 with TRBJ1-4, with TRBD1 identical over 7 bases. CDR3 length: 16 amino acids. Looked up from germline, CDR1 is MGHRA and CDR2 is YSYEKL. V lost 4 bases, J lost 7 bases, and 12 bases stayed unmatched. The CDR3 reads CASSPAGQEMGEKLFF. The CDR3 DNA follows: TGCGCCAGCAGCCCAGCAGGACAGGAGATGGGTGAAAAACTGTTTTTT.

This chain links TRBV30 with TRBJ2-2; D is unresolved. The ends were cut back, 0 bases at V and 5 bases at J, with 7 bases in the middle. Germline CDR1 and CDR2: GTSNPN and SVGIG (reference sequence). There are 13 residues in the CDR3. The CDR3: CAWSVFRTGELFF. Here the CDR3 DNA reads TGTGCCTGGAGTGTATTTCGAACCGGGGAGCTGTTTTTT.

This chain links TRBV15 with TRBJ2-1, with 7 nucleotides matching TRBD1. CDR1 and CDR2 from the germline V gene are LNHNV and YYDKDF (reference sequence). CDR3 length equals 16 residues. The V segment lost 2 bases and the J segment 2 bases; nucleotides outside the gene matches: 6. The CDR3 region has the DNA TGTGCCACCAGCAGACCAGGGGGTACCACCTACAATGAGCAGTTCTTC. Amino acid sequence: CATSRPGGTTYNEQFF.

In the case of this clonotype: The junction differs from germline at one of its ends, possibly a read error. The V gene is TRBV28, the J gene TRBJ1-2; D remains ambiguous. In germline, CDR1 is MDHEN, CDR2 SYDVKM. The CDR3 runs 15 residues. In DNA, the CDR3 is TGTGCCAGCTGTTTACGGAGGGAAACTCCCTATGGCTACACCTTC. It yields the protein CASCLRRETPYGYTF.

The rearrangement links TRBV12-3 or TRBV12-4 to TRBJ1-5; tentatively, D is TRBD1 (5 bases). The CDR3 spans 15 residues. V was pared by 1 base and J by 3 bases, with 10 bases between. CDR3 residues: CASSLGGANNQPQHF. The CDR3, as DNA: TGTGCCAGCAGTTTAGGAGGGGCGAACAATCAGCCCCAGCATTTT.

This clonotype showed up just once. V gene TRBV10-3 combines with J gene TRBJ2-2; D is perhaps TRBD1 (5 bases). The V end lost 0 bases, the J end lost 5 bases, and 10 bases lay between the germline ends. Germline values: CDR1 ENHRY, CDR2 SYGVKD. The CDR3 spans 15 residues. The chain's CDR3 is CAISESIPGTGELFF. The CDR3 bases are TGTGCCATCAGTGAGTCGATCCCAGGGACCGGGGAGCTGTTTTTT.

The chain has TRBV29-1 and TRBJ1-1, with 10 bases aligning to TRBD1. This CDR3 contains 13 residues. Germline trimming cut 6 bases from V and 5 bases from J; bases unmatched to any gene: 6. Germline V gene data show CDR1 as SQVTM and CDR2 as ANQGSEA. CDR3 nucleotide sequence: TGCAGCGTGCCGGGACAGGGGAGTACTGAAGCTTTCTTT. Translated: CSVPGQGSTEAFF.

This sequence joins TRBV4-1 and TRBJ2-3; 7 bases align to TRBD2. The V gene's germline CDR1 is MGHRA and CDR2 YSYEKL. CDR3 size: 14 residues. The trim removed 4 bases at V and 4 bases at J, leaving 5 bases unmatched. Here the CDR3 reads CASSPFGGADTQYF. CDR3 DNA sequence: TGCGCCAGCAGCCCGTTTGGGGGGGCAGATACGCAGTATTTT.